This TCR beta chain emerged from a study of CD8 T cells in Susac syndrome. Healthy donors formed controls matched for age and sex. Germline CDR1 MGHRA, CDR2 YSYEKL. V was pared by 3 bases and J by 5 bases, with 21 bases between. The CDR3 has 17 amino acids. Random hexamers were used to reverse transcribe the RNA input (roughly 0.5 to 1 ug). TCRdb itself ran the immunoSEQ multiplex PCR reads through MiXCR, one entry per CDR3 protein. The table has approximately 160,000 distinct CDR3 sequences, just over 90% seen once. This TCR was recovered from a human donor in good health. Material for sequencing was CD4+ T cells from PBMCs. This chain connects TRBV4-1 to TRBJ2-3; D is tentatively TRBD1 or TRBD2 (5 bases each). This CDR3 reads CASSHGPPGTDKDTQYF. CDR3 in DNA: TGCGCCAGCAGCCATGGCCCCCCCGGGACCGACAAAGATACGCAGTATTTT.